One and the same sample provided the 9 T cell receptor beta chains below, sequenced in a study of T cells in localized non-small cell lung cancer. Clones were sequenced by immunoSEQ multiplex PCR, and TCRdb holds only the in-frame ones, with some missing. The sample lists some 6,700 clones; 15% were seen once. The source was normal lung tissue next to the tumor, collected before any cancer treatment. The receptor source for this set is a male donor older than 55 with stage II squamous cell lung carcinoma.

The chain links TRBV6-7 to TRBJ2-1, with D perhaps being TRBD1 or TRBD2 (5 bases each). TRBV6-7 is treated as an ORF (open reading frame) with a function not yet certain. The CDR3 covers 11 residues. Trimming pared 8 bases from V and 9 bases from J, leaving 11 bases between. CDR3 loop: CASRGGSEQFF. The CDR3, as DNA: TGTGCCAGCCGTGGGGGAAGTGAGCAGTTCTTC.

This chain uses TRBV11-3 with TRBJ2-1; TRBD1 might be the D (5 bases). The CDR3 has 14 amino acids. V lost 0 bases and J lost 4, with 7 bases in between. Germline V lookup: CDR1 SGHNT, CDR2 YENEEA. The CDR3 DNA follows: TGTGCCAGCAGCTTAGATGACAGTTACAATGAGCAGTTCTTC. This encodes CASSLDDSYNEQFF.

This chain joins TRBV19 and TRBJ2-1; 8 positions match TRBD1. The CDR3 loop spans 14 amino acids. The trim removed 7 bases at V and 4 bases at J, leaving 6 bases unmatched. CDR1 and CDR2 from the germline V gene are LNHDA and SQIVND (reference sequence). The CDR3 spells CASNGQGAYNEQFF. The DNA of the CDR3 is TGTGCCAGTAATGGGCAGGGGGCTTACAATGAGCAGTTCTTC.

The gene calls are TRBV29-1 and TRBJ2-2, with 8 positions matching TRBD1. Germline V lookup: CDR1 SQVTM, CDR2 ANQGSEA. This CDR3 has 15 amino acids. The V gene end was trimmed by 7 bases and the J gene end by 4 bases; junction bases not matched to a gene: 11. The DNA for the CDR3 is TGCAGCGCCGTCCAGGACAGGGTGTCCACCGGGGAGCTGTTTTTT. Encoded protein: CSAVQDRVSTGELFF.

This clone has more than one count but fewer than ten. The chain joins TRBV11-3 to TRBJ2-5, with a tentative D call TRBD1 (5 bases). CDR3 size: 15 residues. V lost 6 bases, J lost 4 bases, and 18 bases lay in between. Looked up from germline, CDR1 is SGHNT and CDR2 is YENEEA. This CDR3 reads CASRNQGKVRETQYF. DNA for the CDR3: TGTGCCAGCAGAAACCAGGGAAAGGTACGAGAGACCCAGTACTTC.

The DNA for the CDR3 is TGCGCCAGCAGCCAGAGAAGTGGGGGTGTCTACGAGCAGTACTTC. Encoded protein: CASSQRSGGVYEQYF. The rearrangement links TRBV4-1 to TRBJ2-7; D might be TRBD1 or TRBD2, each matching 5 bases. The CDR3 totals 15 residues. Per the germline V gene, CDR1 is MGHRA and CDR2 is YSYEKL. V lost 3 bases and J 3 bases, leaving 15 bases between the germline ends.

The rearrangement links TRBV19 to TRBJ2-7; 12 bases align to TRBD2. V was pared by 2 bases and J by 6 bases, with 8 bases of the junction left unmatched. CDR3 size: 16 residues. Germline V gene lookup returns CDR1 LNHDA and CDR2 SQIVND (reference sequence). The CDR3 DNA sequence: TGTGCCAGTAGTATAAATCCTAGCGGGAGGGCCGCCGAGCAGTACTTC. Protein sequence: CASSINPSGRAAEQYF.

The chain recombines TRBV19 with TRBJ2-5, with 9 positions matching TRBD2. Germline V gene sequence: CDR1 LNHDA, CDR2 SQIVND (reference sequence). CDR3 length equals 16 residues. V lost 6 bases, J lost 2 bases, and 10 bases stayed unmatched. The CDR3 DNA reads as TGTGCCAGTAGCCCCGGGGAGGCGGGGGGGCAAGAGACCCAGTACTTC. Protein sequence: CASSPGEAGGQETQYF.

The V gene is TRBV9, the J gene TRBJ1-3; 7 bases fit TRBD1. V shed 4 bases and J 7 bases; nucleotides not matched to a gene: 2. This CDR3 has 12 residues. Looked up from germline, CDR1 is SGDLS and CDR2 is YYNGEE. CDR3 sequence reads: CASSQQGNTIYF. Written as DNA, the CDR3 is TGTGCCAGCAGCCAACAGGGGAACACCATATATTTT.